The rows below give T cell receptor beta chains drawn from one sample of a study of cytomegalovirus exposure and HLA in healthy donors. Libraries were prepared by immunoSEQ multiplex PCR; TCRdb keeps only in-frame clonotypes and omits some of them. The sample yields 210,000 or so clones, about 77% seen once. The sequencing sample was made of PBMCs. The receptors derive from a woman in her twenties or thirties in good health and CMV-seropositive. The CDR3 runs from the conserved cysteine through the conserved F or W. The D gene is left open where the match is weak. Size is stated for part of the rows, as once, few or many counts, or as a class when the clone is expanded.

v_call,d_call,clone_size,j_call,cdr3_aa,cdr3_nt
TRBV6-6,NA,NA,TRBJ1-1,CASSYSTMGWNTEAFF,TGTGCCAGCAGTTACTCGACAATGGGTTGGAACACTGAAGCTTTCTTT
TRBV4-2,NA,NA,TRBJ1-2,CASSQARVTGRYYGYTF,TGTGCCAGCAGCCAAGCGAGGGTAACAGGGCGATATTATGGCTACACCTTC
TRBV19,NA,NA,TRBJ1-5,CASKSGNQPQHF,TGTGCCAGTAAATCAGGAAATCAGCCCCAGCATTTT
TRBV7-9,NA,few,TRBJ2-2,CASSLLALNGELFF,TGTGCCAGCAGCTTACTAGCGCTCAACGGGGAGCTGTTTTTT
TRBV2,NA,NA,TRBJ2-7,CASSEQGYEQYF,TGTGCCAGCAGTGAGCAGGGCTACGAGCAGTACTTC
TRBV6-5,NA,NA,TRBJ2-7,CASSSQGSYEQYF,TGTGCCAGCAGTTCTCAGGGCTCCTACGAGCAGTACTTC
TRBV29-1,NA,NA,TRBJ2-3,CSVELTTDTQYF,TGCAGCGTCGAATTAACTACAGATACGCAGTATTTT
TRBV7-6,NA,NA,TRBJ2-3,CASSLVGGAGTGTQYF,TGTGCCAGCAGCTTAGTTGGGGGGGCTGGCACAGGTACGCAGTATTTT
TRBV7-2,NA,NA,TRBJ1-2,CASSLEVVGNYGYTF,TGTGCCAGCAGCTTAGAGGTTGTCGGGAACTATGGCTACACCTTC
TRBV7-2,TRBD2,NA,TRBJ2-3,CASSSRLAGTDTQYF,TGTGCCAGCAGCTCCCGACTAGCGGGTACAGATACGCAGTATTTT
TRBV7-2,NA,few,TRBJ1-1,CASSLGGIGTEAFF,TGTGCCAGCAGCTTGGGGGGGATAGGGACTGAAGCTTTCTTT
TRBV6-5,TRBD1,few,TRBJ1-1,CASSFGTGMKTEAFF,TGTGCCAGCAGTTTCGGGACAGGGATGAAGACTGAAGCTTTCTTT
TRBV30,TRBD1,NA,TRBJ2-2,CAWSVSGQGLFF,TGTGCCTGGAGTGTATCGGGACAGGGACTGTTTTTT
TRBV11-3,TRBD2,NA,TRBJ2-3,CASSISGGTDTQYF,TGTGCCAGCAGCATTAGCGGGGGCACAGATACGCAGTATTTT
TRBV7-8,NA,NA,TRBJ2-7,CASSLDRISYEQYF,TGTGCCAGCAGCTTAGACAGGATCTCCTACGAGCAGTACTTC
TRBV2,TRBD1,few,TRBJ1-3,CASSRGQGVLGGNTIYF,TGTGCCAGCAGCCGCGGTCAGGGGGTCCTTGGTGGAAACACCATATATTTT
TRBV18,TRBD2,NA,TRBJ2-7,CASSQDTSGSSEQYF,TGTGCCAGCTCACAAGACACTAGCGGGAGTAGTGAGCAGTACTTC
TRBV28,NA,NA,TRBJ2-2,CASSLIRNTGELFF,TGTGCCAGCAGTTTAATCAGGAACACCGGGGAGCTGTTTTTT
TRBV5-1,TRBD2,NA,TRBJ2-1,CASSLGSGGSSYNEQFF,TGCGCCAGCAGCTTGGGAAGCGGGGGCAGCTCCTACAATGAGCAGTTCTTC
TRBV30,NA,NA,TRBJ1-4,CAWSWSLGGDEKLFF,TGTGCCTGGAGTTGGAGCCTGGGGGGGGATGAAAAACTGTTTTTT
TRBV4-1,TRBD1,NA,TRBJ1-5,CASSQPDREGNQPQHF,TGCGCCAGCAGCCAACCGGACAGGGAGGGCAATCAGCCCCAGCATTTT
TRBV10-3,TRBD2,few,TRBJ2-6,CAISDETSGPGANVLTF,TGTGCCATCAGTGATGAGACTAGCGGGCCCGGGGCCAACGTCCTGACTTTC
TRBV15,NA,once,TRBJ1-6,CATSRGGGLYNSPLHF,TGTGCCACCAGCAGAGGTGGGGGCCTCTATAATTCACCCCTCCACTTT
TRBV7-9,NA,few,TRBJ1-1,CASSQSAPDRAIQAFF,TGTGCCAGCAGTCAAAGCGCCCCGGACAGAGCAATCCAAGCTTTCTTT
TRBV2,NA,few,TRBJ2-1,CASSAGTYNEQFF,TGTGCCAGCAGTGCCGGGACCTACAATGAGCAGTTCTTC
TRBV18,NA,NA,TRBJ2-1,CASSTGGFSSYNEQFF,TGTGCCAGCTCAACCGGCGGGTTTAGCTCCTACAATGAGCAGTTCTTC
TRBV9,NA,NA,TRBJ2-7,CASSVGGDEQYF,TGTGCCAGCAGCGTAGGTGGAGACGAGCAGTACTTC
TRBV7-9,NA,NA,TRBJ1-1,CASSLEGPTRAFF,TGTGCCAGCAGCTTAGAGGGGCCGACGCGAGCTTTCTTT
TRBV28,NA,NA,TRBJ1-5,CASTLGGIYQPQHF,TGTGCCAGCACCCTCGGGGGGATTTATCAGCCCCAGCATTTT
TRBV9,TRBD1,once,TRBJ1-2,CASGVDRASLYGYTF,TGTGCCAGCGGAGTGGACAGGGCGTCGCTCTATGGCTACACCTTC
TRBV7-3,TRBD2,NA,TRBJ2-2,CASSLSGGSGELFF,TGTGCCAGCAGCTTATCGGGGGGGTCCGGGGAGCTGTTTTTT
TRBV28,NA,NA,TRBJ1-4,CASSLLAANEKLFF,TGTGCCAGCAGTTTACTGGCAGCTAATGAAAAACTGTTTTTT
TRBV7-8,NA,once,TRBJ1-1,CASSPVLRHTEAFF,TGTGCCAGCAGCCCCGTGTTGCGGCACACTGAAGCTTTCTTT
TRBV19,NA,few,TRBJ2-3,CASSTPGRGRRGEDTQYF,TGTGCCAGTAGTACCCCCGGGAGGGGGCGGCGGGGGGAGGATACGCAGTATTTT
TRBV4-1,NA,NA,TRBJ2-1,CASSQDPWTAPKYNEQFF,TGCGCCAGCAGCCAAGACCCGTGGACAGCCCCCAAGTACAATGAGCAGTTCTTC
TRBV29-1,TRBD1,NA,TRBJ1-3,CSVRWTGASGNTIYF,TGCAGCGTTAGATGGACAGGAGCCTCTGGAAACACCATATATTTT
TRBV30,NA,few,TRBJ1-5,CAWAAQGERSNQPQHF,TGTGCCTGGGCTGCACAGGGTGAACGGAGCAATCAGCCCCAGCATTTT
TRBV19,NA,few,TRBJ1-2,CASSITQGSGYTF,TGTGCCAGTAGTATAACACAGGGAAGCGGCTACACCTTC
TRBV4-3,TRBD2,few,TRBJ2-1,CASSQAERGGYNEQFF,TGCGCCAGCAGCCAAGCCGAGCGGGGCGGTTACAATGAGCAGTTCTTC
TRBV18,NA,NA,TRBJ2-7,CASSPGAVYEQYF,TGTGCCAGCTCACCAGGGGCAGTGTACGAGCAGTACTTC
TRBV5-1,NA,NA,TRBJ2-7,CASSLSVPTGTIYEQYF,TGCGCCAGCAGCTTGTCGGTCCCAACGGGAACTATCTACGAGCAGTACTTC
TRBV2,NA,NA,TRBJ1-5,CASSPSVSNQPQHF,TGTGCCAGCAGTCCCAGCGTCTCCAATCAGCCCCAGCATTTT
TRBV29-1,TRBD2,NA,TRBJ2-1,CSVKGTSGGVNEQFF,TGCAGCGTTAAAGGGACTAGCGGGGGGGTCAATGAGCAGTTCTTC
TRBV7-2,TRBD1,few,TRBJ2-5,CASSRTGTAETQYF,TGTGCCAGCAGCCGGACAGGGACGGCAGAGACCCAGTACTTC
TRBV18,TRBD1,NA,TRBJ2-5,CASSPPGTVIQETQYF,TGTGCCAGCTCACCCCCCGGGACAGTGATCCAAGAGACCCAGTACTTC
TRBV10-3,NA,NA,TRBJ2-1,CAISESGVSYNEQFF,TGTGCCATCAGTGAGTCCGGTGTCTCCTACAATGAGCAGTTCTTC
TRBV2,NA,few,TRBJ2-6,CASEGEVNVLTF,TGTGCCAGCGAAGGGGAGGTCAACGTCCTGACTTTC
TRBV18,NA,NA,TRBJ1-4,CASSPLQDEKLFF,TGTGCCAGCTCACCACTTCAGGATGAAAAACTGTTTTTT
TRBV7-2,NA,NA,TRBJ1-5,CASSLEPLRQPQHF,TGTGCCAGCAGCCTAGAGCCCCTTCGACAGCCCCAGCATTTT
TRBV11-2,TRBD2,NA,TRBJ2-1,CASSHRGGSVAYNEQFF,TGTGCCAGCAGCCATAGGGGCGGGAGTGTCGCATACAATGAGCAGTTCTTC
TRBV7-2,NA,NA,TRBJ1-2,CASSSTGNYGYTF,TGTGCCAGCAGCTCAACAGGGAACTATGGCTACACCTTC
TRBV5-1,TRBD2,NA,TRBJ2-5,CASSLDTSAETQYF,TGCGCCAGCAGCTTGGATACTAGCGCGGAGACCCAGTACTTC
TRBV11-2,NA,few,TRBJ1-2,CASSLTGVYGYTF,TGTGCCAGCAGCCTAACCGGGGTCTATGGCTACACCTTC
TRBV5-6,NA,NA,TRBJ1-1,CASSFYTDLNTEAFF,TGTGCCAGCAGCTTCTATACGGACTTGAACACTGAAGCTTTCTTT
TRBV28,TRBD1,few,TRBJ1-5,CASGTGDRNQPQHF,TGTGCCAGCGGGACAGGGGATCGCAATCAGCCCCAGCATTTT
TRBV7-2,TRBD2,NA,TRBJ2-3,CASSKSGRADTQYF,TGTGCCAGCAGCAAAAGCGGGAGGGCAGATACGCAGTATTTT
TRBV30,TRBD2,once,TRBJ2-3,CAWSSSGDADTQYF,TGTGCCTGGAGTAGTAGCGGGGACGCAGATACGCAGTATTTT